These T cell receptor beta chains were read from a single sample in a study of cytomegalovirus exposure and HLA in healthy donors. The protocol was immunoSEQ multiplex PCR, while the TCRdb copy is restricted to in-frame clones and leaves out a portion. The sample shows 120,000 or so clones, less than 85% of them seen only once. The sample taken for sequencing was PBMCs. The receptors here all came from a man aged 18 to 35 in good health and CMV-seropositive. Both conserved end residues are part of each CDR3. A D gene is named only where the DNA matches it firmly. Some rows have no size entry. The others give once, few or many, or a class for an expanded clone.

CDR3,DNA,D,J,size,V
CASQTPGKATYEQYF,TGTGCCAGTCAGACCCCGGGTAAGGCGACCTACGAGCAGTACTTC,-,TRBJ2-7,-,TRBV6-1
CASSLAQRGGSPLHF,TGTGCCAGCAGCTTGGCCCAACGTGGGGGGTCACCCCTCCACTTT,-,TRBJ1-6,-,TRBV7-2
CASSLGSYNSPLHF,TGTGCCAGCAGCTTAGGCAGTTATAATTCACCCCTCCACTTT,-,TRBJ1-6,-,TRBV11-2
CASSLEYEGGEQYF,TGTGCCAGCAGCTTAGAGTACGAGGGTGGTGAGCAGTACTTC,-,TRBJ2-7,-,TRBV7-9
CASSQEVGQGRQPQHF,TGCGCCAGCAGCCAAGAGGTGGGACAGGGTCGTCAGCCCCAGCATTTT,TRBD1,TRBJ1-5,few,TRBV4-1
CASSPLGQGTNTEAFF,TGTGCCAGCAGCCCCTTGGGACAGGGAACGAACACTGAAGCTTTCTTT,TRBD1,TRBJ1-1,-,TRBV27
CASSSLAGEQFF,TGCGCCAGCAGCTCCCTAGCGGGTGAGCAGTTCTTC,TRBD2,TRBJ2-1,-,TRBV5-1
CAWSASRLPPDYGYTF,TGTGCCTGGAGTGCCTCCAGGCTCCCGCCGGACTATGGCTACACCTTC,-,TRBJ1-2,-,TRBV30
CASSWGGESGNTIYF,TGTGCCAGCAGCTGGGGGGGGGAATCTGGAAACACCATATATTTT,-,TRBJ1-3,-,TRBV9
CASSLGQGSHTEAFF,TGCGCCAGCAGCCTCGGACAGGGGTCACACACTGAAGCTTTCTTT,TRBD1,TRBJ1-1,-,TRBV5-1
CASSLRPYEQYF,TGTGCCAGCAGCCTCCGTCCCTACGAGCAGTACTTC,-,TRBJ2-7,-,TRBV13
CASSFGGATEAFF,TGTGCCAGCAGCTTTGGGGGGGCCACTGAAGCTTTCTTT,-,TRBJ1-1,few,TRBV5-6
CASSPDGGRGNEQFF,TGCGCCAGCAGCCCGGACGGGGGTAGAGGAAATGAGCAGTTCTTC,-,TRBJ2-1,once,TRBV5-1
CAPDRGNTEAFF,TGCGCCCCGGACAGGGGGAACACTGAAGCTTTCTTT,TRBD1,TRBJ1-1,-,TRBV10-1
CASSQWGQSTDTQYF,TGTGCCAGCAGCCAGTGGGGACAGAGCACAGATACGCAGTATTTT,TRBD1,TRBJ2-3,few,TRBV6-6
CAWSVAGSKQPQHF,TGTGCCTGGAGTGTAGCCGGGTCAAAACAGCCCCAGCATTTT,-,TRBJ1-5,-,TRBV30
CASSSTLAGEGPGADTQYF,TGTGCCAGCAGCTCCACCCTAGCGGGGGAGGGGCCCGGGGCAGATACGCAGTATTTT,TRBD2,TRBJ2-3,-,TRBV13
CATAPWANTEQYF,TGTGCCACCGCCCCTTGGGCCAACACCGAGCAGTACTTC,-,TRBJ2-7,-,TRBV15
CASLRVGVTEAFF,TGTGCCAGCTTACGTGTCGGAGTTACTGAAGCTTTCTTT,-,TRBJ1-1,few,TRBV6-5
CASSLGDRVGGNTIYF,TGTGCCAGCAGCTTAGGCGACAGGGTCGGTGGCAACACCATATATTTT,TRBD1,TRBJ1-3,few,TRBV7-9
CASTPGGVGSYEQYF,TGCGCCAGCACCCCAGGGGGTGTTGGCTCCTACGAGCAGTACTTC,TRBD1,TRBJ2-7,few,TRBV4-1
CASSLATRPYEQYF,TGCGCCAGCAGCTTGGCTACGCGGCCCTACGAGCAGTACTTC,-,TRBJ2-7,-,TRBV5-1
CSVERGPQETQYF,TGCAGCGTCGAGCGGGGCCCTCAAGAGACCCAGTACTTC,TRBD2,TRBJ2-5,-,TRBV29-1
CASSISGRGQQPQHF,TGTGCCAGTAGTATCTCCGGCAGGGGCCAACAGCCCCAGCATTTT,-,TRBJ1-5,-,TRBV19
CASSSDRDLNQPQHF,TGTGCCAGTAGTTCAGACCGGGATCTAAATCAGCCCCAGCATTTT,-,TRBJ1-5,-,TRBV19
CASSQIIAGGISGEQFF,TGCGCCAGCAGCCAAATAATTGCGGGGGGGATTTCTGGTGAGCAGTTCTTC,TRBD2,TRBJ2-1,-,TRBV4-1
CASSPPRGRWEKLFF,TGTGCCAGCAGCCCCCCCAGGGGGCGATGGGAAAAACTGTTTTTT,TRBD1,TRBJ1-4,-,TRBV11-3
CASSPPAGAYGYTF,TGTGCCAGCTCACCACCGGCAGGGGCCTATGGCTACACCTTC,-,TRBJ1-2,once,TRBV18
CAWSKLAYEQYF,TGTGCCTGGAGTAAACTAGCCTACGAGCAGTACTTC,-,TRBJ2-7,-,TRBV30
CASSRRTGYDGYTF,TGTGCCAGCAGCCGCCGCACAGGGTATGATGGCTACACCTTC,-,TRBJ1-2,-,TRBV14
CASSPGMTYEQYF,TGTGCCAGCAGCCCGGGAATGACCTACGAGCAGTACTTC,-,TRBJ2-7,-,TRBV2
CATRGQTAQETQYF,TGTGCCACCAGGGGGCAGACAGCCCAAGAGACCCAGTACTTC,TRBD1,TRBJ2-5,-,TRBV5-4
CASSTRTAANEKLFF,TGTGCCAGCAGCACCCGGACAGCGGCTAATGAAAAACTGTTTTTT,-,TRBJ1-4,-,TRBV7-6
CATSRKQGARNEQFF,TGTGCCACCAGCAGGAAACAGGGGGCGAGGAATGAGCAGTTCTTC,TRBD1,TRBJ2-1,once,TRBV15